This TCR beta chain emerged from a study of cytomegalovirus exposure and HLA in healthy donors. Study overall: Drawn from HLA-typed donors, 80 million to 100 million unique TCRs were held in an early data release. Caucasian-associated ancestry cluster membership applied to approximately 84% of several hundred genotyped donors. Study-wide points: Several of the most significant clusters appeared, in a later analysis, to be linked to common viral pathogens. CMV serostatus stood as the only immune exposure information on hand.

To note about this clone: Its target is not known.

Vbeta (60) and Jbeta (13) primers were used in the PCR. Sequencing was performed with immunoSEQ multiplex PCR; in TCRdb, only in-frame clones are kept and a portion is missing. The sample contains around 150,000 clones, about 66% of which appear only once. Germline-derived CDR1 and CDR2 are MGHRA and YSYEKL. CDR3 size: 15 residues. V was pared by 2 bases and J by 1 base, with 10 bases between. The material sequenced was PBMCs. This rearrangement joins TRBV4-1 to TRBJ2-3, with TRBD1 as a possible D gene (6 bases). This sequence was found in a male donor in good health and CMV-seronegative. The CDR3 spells CASSQTGYGTDTQYF. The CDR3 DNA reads TGCGCCAGCAGCCAAACAGGGTACGGCACAGATACGCAGTATTTT.